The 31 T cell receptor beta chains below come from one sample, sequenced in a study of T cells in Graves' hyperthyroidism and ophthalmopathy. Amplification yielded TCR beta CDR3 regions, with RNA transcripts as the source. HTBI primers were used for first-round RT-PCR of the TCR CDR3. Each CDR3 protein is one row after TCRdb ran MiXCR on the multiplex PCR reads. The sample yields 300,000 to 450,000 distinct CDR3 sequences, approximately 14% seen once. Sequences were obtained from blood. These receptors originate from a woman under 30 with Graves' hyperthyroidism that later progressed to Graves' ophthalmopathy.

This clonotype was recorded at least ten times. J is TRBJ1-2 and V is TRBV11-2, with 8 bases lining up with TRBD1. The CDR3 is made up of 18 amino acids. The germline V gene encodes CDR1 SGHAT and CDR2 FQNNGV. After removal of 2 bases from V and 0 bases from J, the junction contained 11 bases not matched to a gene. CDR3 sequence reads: CASSLSSRGHWTNYGYTF. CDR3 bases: TGTGCCAGCAGCTTATCCTCCAGGGGGCACTGGACTAACTATGGCTACACCTTC.

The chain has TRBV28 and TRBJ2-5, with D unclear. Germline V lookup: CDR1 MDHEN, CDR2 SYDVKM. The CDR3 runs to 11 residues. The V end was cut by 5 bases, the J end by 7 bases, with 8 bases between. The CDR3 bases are TGTGCCAGCAGTACCTCACGGACCCAGTACTTC. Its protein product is CASSTSRTQYF.

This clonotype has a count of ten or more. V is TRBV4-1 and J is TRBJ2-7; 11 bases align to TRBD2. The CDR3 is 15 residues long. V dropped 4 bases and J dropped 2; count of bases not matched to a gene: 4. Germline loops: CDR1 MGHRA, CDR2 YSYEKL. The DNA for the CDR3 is TGCGCCAGCAGCCTTGGGACTAGCGGACCCTACGAGCAGTACTTC. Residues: CASSLGTSGPYEQYF.

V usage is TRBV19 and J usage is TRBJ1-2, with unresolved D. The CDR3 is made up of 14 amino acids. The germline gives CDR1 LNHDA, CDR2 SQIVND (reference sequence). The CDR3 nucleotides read TGTGCTCCTTCCTGGGGATCCAGCGGAGTAGGCTACACCTTC. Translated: CAPSWGSSGVGYTF.

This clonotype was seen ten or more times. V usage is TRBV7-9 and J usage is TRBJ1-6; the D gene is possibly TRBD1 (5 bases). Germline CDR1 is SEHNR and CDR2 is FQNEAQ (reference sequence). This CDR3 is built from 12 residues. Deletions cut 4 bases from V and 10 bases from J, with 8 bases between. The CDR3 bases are TGTGCCAGCAGCTCGGGGGAATCACCCCTCCACTTT. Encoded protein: CASSSGESPLHF.

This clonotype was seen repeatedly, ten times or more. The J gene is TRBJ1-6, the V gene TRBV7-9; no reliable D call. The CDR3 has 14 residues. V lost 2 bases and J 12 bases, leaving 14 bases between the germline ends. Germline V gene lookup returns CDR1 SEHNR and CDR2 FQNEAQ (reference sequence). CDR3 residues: CASSLSSVALPLHF. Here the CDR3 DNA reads TGTGCCAGCAGCTTATCCTCAGTGGCTTTACCCCTCCACTTT.

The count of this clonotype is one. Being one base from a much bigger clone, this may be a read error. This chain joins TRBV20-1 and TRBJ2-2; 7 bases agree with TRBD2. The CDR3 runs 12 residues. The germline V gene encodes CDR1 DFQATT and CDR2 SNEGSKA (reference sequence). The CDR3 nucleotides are TGCAGAGCCCCAAGGGGAGGGGGGGAGCTGTTTTTT. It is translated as CRAPRGGGELFF.

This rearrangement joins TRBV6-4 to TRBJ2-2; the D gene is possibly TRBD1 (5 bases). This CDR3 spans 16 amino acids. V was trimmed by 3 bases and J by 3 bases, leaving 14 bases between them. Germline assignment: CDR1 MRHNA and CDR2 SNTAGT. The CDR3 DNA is TGTGCCAGCAGTGAAGGTGTAGGGGTGTACACCGGGGAGCTGTTTTTT. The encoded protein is CASSEGVGVYTGELFF.

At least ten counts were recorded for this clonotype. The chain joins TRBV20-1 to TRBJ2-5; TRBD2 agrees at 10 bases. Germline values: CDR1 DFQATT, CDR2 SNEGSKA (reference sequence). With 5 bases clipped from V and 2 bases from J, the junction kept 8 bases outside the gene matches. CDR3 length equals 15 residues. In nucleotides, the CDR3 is TGCAGTGCTTGCGACCTAGCGGGAGTTCAAGAGACCCAGTACTTC. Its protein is CSACDLAGVQETQYF.

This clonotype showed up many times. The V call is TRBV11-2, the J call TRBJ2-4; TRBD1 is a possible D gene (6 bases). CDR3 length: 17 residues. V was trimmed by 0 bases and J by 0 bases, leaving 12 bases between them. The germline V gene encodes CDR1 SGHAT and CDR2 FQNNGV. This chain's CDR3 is CASSLEGAELAKNIQYF. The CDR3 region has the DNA TGTGCCAGCAGCTTAGAGGGGGCAGAACTAGCCAAAAACATTCAGTACTTC.

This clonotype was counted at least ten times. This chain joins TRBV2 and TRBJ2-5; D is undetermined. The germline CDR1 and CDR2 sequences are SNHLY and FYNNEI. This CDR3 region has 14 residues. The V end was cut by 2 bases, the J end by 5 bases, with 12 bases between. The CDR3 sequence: CASSEPQVWETQYF. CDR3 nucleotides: TGTGCCAGCAGTGAACCCCAGGTGTGGGAGACCCAGTACTTC.

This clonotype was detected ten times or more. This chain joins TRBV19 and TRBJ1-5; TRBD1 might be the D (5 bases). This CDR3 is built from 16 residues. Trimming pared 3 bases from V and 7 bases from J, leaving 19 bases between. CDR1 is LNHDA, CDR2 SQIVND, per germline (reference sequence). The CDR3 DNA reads TGTGCCAGTAGTATTTACTTGGGGCGCATCCGACAGCCCCAGCATTTT. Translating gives CASSIYLGRIRQPQHF.

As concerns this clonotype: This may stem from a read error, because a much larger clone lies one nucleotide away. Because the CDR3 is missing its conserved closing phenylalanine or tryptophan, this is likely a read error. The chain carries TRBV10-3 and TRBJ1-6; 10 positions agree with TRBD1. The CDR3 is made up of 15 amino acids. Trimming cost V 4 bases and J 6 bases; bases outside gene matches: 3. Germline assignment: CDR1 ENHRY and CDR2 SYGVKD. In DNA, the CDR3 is TGTGCCATCAGTGCGACAGGGGGCGGTAATTCACCCCTCCACTCT. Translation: CAISATGGGNSPLHS.

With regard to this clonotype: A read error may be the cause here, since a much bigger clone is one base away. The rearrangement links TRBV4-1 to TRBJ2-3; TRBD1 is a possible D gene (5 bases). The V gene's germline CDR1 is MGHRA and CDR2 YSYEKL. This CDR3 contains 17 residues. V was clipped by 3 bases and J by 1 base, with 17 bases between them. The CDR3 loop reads CASSQTLWAGRTDTQYF. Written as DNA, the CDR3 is TGCGCCAGCAGCCAGACCCTGTGGGCAGGGCGCACAGATACGCAGTATTTT.

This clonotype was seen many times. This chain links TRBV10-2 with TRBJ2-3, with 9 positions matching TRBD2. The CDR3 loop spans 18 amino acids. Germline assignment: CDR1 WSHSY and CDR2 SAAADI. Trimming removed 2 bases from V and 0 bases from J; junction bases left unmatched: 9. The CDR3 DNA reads TGCGCCAGCAGTGAGAGCCCACTAGCGGGCCTAAGCACAGATACGCAGTATTTT. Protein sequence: CASSESPLAGLSTDTQYF.

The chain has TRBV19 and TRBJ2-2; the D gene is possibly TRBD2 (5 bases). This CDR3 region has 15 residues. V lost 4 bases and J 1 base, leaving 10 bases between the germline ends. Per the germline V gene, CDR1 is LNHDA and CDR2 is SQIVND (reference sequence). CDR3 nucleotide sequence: TGTGCCAGTAGTACCCCCCGGGGGAACACCGGGGAGCTGTTTTTT. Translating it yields CASSTPRGNTGELFF.

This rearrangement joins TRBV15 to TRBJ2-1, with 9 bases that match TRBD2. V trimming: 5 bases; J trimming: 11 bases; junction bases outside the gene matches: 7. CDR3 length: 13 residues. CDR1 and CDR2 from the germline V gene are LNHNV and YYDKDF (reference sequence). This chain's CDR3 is CATSSASSGKQFF. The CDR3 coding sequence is TGTGCCACCAGCTCAGCCTCTAGCGGGAAGCAGTTCTTC.

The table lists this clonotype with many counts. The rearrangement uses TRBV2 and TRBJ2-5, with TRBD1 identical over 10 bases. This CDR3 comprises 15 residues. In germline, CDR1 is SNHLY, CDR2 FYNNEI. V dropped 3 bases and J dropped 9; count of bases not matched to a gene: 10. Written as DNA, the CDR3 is TGTGCCAGCAGTGATTCCGGGACAGGGGTCCAGTCCCAGTACTTC. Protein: CASSDSGTGVQSQYF.

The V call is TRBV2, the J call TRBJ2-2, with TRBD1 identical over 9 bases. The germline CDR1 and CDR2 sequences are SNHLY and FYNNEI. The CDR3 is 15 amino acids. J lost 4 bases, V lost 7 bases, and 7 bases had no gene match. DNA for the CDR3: TGTGCCAGCATTGGTGACAGGGGGGTCACCGGGGAGCTGTTTTTT. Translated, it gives CASIGDRGVTGELFF. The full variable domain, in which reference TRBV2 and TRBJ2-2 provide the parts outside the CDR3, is EPEVTQTPSHQVTQMGQEVILRCVPISNHLYFYWYRQILGQKVEFLVSFYNNEISEKSEIFDDQFSVERPDGSNFTLKIRSTKLEDSAMYFCASIGDRGVTGELFFGEGSRLTVL.

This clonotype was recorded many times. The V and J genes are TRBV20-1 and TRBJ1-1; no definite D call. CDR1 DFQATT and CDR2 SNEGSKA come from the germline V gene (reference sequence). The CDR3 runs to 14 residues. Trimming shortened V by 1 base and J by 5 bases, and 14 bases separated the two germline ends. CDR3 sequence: CSARVWAAGTEAFF. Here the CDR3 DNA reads TGCAGTGCTAGAGTGTGGGCGGCGGGGACTGAAGCTTTCTTT.

CDR3 nucleotide sequence: TGTGCCAGCAGCGCCGGACTAGCGGGAAACAATGAGCAGTTCTTC. Its protein product is CASSAGLAGNNEQFF. The chain links TRBV9 to TRBJ2-1; 12 positions agree with TRBD2. The CDR3 length is 15 residues. Germline-derived CDR1 and CDR2 are SGDLS and YYNGEE. After removal of 3 bases from V and 5 bases from J, the junction contained 3 bases not matched to a gene.

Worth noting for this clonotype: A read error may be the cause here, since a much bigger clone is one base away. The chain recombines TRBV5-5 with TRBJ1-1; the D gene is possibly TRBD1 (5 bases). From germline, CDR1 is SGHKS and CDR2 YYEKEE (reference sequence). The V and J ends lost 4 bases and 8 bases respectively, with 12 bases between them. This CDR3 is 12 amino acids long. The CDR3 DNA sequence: TGTGCCAGCAGCATACATGGGGGGGAAGCTTTCTTT. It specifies CASSIHGGEAFF.

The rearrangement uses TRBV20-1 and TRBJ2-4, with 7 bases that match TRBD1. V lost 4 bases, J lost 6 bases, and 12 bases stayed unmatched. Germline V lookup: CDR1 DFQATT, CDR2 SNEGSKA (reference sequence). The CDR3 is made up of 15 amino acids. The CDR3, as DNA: TGCAGTGCTATAACGAGGGGGCGGATCACAAACATTCAGTACTTC. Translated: CSAITRGRITNIQYF.

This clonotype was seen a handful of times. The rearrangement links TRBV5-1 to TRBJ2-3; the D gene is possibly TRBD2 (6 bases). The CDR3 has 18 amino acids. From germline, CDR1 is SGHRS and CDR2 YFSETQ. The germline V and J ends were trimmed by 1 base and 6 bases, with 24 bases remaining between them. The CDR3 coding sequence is TGCGCCAGCAGCTTGATCACGGGAGACCCGAGGGGCCGGGATACGCAGTATTTT. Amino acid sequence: CASSLITGDPRGRDTQYF.

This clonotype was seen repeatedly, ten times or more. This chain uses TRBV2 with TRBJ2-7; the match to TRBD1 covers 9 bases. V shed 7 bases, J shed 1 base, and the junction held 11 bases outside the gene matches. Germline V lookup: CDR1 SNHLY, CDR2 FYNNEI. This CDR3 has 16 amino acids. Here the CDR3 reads CASKIWDRAKSYEQYF. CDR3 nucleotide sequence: TGTGCCAGCAAAATTTGGGACAGGGCCAAGTCCTACGAGCAGTACTTC.

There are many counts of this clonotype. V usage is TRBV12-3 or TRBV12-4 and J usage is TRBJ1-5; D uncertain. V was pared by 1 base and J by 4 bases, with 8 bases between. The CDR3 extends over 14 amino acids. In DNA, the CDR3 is TGTGCCAGCAGTTTAGTGCCAGGTAATCAGCCCCAGCATTTT. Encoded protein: CASSLVPGNQPQHF.

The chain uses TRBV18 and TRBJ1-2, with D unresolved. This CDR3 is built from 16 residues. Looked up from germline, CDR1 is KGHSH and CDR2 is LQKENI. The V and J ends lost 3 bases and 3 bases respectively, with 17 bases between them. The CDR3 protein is CASSPGGSQVYYGYTF. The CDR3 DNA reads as TGTGCCAGCTCACCGGGAGGAAGTCAGGTATACTATGGCTACACCTTC.

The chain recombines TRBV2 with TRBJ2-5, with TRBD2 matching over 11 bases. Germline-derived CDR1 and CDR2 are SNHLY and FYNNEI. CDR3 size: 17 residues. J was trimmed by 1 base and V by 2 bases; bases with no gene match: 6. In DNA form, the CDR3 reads TGTGCCAGCAGTGAACTAGCGGGGGGACCGGGCCAAGAGACCCAGTACTTC. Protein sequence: CASSELAGGPGQETQYF.

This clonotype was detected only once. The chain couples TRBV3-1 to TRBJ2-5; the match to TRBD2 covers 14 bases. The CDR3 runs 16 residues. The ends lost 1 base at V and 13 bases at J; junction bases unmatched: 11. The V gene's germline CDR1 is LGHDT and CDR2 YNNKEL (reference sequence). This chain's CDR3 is CASSQGRTSGRYGRYF. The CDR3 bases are TGTGCCAGCAGCCAAGGGCGGACTAGCGGGAGGTACGGACGGTACTTC.

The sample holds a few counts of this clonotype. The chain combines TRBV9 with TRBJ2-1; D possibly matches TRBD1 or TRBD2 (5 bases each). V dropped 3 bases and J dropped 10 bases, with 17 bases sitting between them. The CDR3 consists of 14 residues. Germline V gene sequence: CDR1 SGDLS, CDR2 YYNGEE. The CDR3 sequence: CASSEGTGSREQFF. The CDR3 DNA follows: TGTGCCAGCAGCGAGGGGACGGGGTCAAGGGAGCAGTTCTTC.

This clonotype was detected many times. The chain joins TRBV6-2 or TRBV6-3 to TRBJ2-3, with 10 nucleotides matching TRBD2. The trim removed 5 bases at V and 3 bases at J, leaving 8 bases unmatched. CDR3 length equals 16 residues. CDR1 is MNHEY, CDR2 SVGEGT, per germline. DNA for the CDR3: TGTGCCAGCAGTCCCCTGGCTAGCGGGAGAACAGATACGCAGTATTTT. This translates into CASSPLASGRTDTQYF.